Presented here are 17 T cell receptor beta chains from one specimen sequenced in a study of blood T cell repertoires in COVID-19. Here immunoSEQ multiplex PCR was the method, and the copy in TCRdb shows in-frame clones only, minus some. The table lists roughly 100,000 clones, about 82% of them singletons. The sample comprised peripheral blood. These receptors originate from a human donor in a cohort sampled during active COVID-19.

The chain has TRBV7-2 and TRBJ1-2, with 9 nucleotides matching TRBD1. Per the germline V gene, CDR1 is SGHTA and CDR2 is FQGNSA. The CDR3 runs to 14 residues. The V segment lost 3 bases and the J segment 8 bases; nucleotides outside the gene matches: 7. The CDR3 nucleotides read TGTGCCAGCAGCTTCGGGACAGGGCGAGAGGGCTACACCTTC. The encoded protein is CASSFGTGREGYTF.

The gene calls are TRBV10-2 and TRBJ2-7, with TRBD1 matching over 8 bases. Germline V gives CDR1 WSHSY, CDR2 SAAADI. Trimming took 6 bases from V and 1 from J; bases not matched to a gene: 5. The CDR3 sequence is 14 residues long. CDR3: CASRDRGLSYEQYF. The DNA for the CDR3 is TGCGCCAGCAGAGACAGGGGTCTTTCCTACGAGCAGTACTTC.

This clone was found once. V and J are TRBV5-6 and TRBJ1-5; D unclear. The CDR3 loop spans 16 amino acids. The germline gives CDR1 SGHDT, CDR2 YYEEEE. Trimming shortened V by 0 bases and J by 0 bases, and 10 bases separated the two germline ends. DNA for the CDR3: TGTGCCAGCAGCTTGGGAGGGCCCTCTAGCAATCAGCCCCAGCATTTT. It is translated as CASSLGGPSSNQPQHF.

This rearrangement joins TRBV3-1 (or the pseudogene TRBV3-2) to TRBJ2-3; D remains ambiguous. CDR1 LGHDT and CDR2 YNNKEL come from the germline V gene (reference sequence). This CDR3 region has 13 residues. V was clipped by 2 bases and J by 0 bases, with 3 bases between them. CDR3 in amino acids: CASSQSSTDTQYF. CDR3 bases: TGTGCCAGCAGCCAATCTAGCACAGATACGCAGTATTTT.

The V gene is TRBV19, the J gene TRBJ1-4; D is uncertain. CDR3 length equals 13 residues. The germline gives CDR1 LNHDA, CDR2 SQIVND (reference sequence). Trimming cost V 8 bases and J 4 bases, with 11 bases left between them. CDR3 residues: CASSGLVNEKLFF. DNA for the CDR3: TGTGCCAGTTCTGGGCTGGTTAATGAAAAACTGTTTTTT.

J is TRBJ2-1 and V is TRBV29-1; no firm D call. The CDR3 spans 13 residues. Germline values: CDR1 SQVTM, CDR2 ANQGSEA. The V end was cut by 8 bases, the J end by 0 bases, with 11 bases between. The CDR3 region is CSPAVGSYNEQFF. The CDR3 DNA follows: TGCAGCCCCGCGGTGGGCTCCTACAATGAGCAGTTCTTC.

J is TRBJ1-2 and V is TRBV6-5; TRBD1 matches at 8 bases. The CDR3 has 15 residues. V dropped 2 bases and J dropped 4; count of bases not matched to a gene: 6. CDR1 is MNHEY and CDR2 is SVGAGI in the germline V gene. CDR3 DNA: TGTGCCAGCAGTTACGGACAGGGTACTGTCTATGGCTACACCTTC. The encoded protein is CASSYGQGTVYGYTF.

The chain recombines TRBV6-1 with TRBJ1-5, with 8 nucleotides matching TRBD1. The V segment lost 2 bases and the J segment 1 base; nucleotides outside the gene matches: 7. The V gene's germline CDR1 is MNHNS and CDR2 SASEGT. The length of the CDR3 is 17 residues. CDR3 amino acids: CASSETTGAKSNQPQHF. In nucleotides, the CDR3 is TGTGCCAGCAGTGAAACGACAGGGGCCAAGAGCAATCAGCCCCAGCATTTT.

The chain links TRBV4-1 to TRBJ2-7, with D perhaps matching TRBD1 (7 bases). The CDR3 loop spans 12 amino acids. In germline, CDR1 is MGHRA, CDR2 YSYEKL. Trimming shortened V by 6 bases and J by 7 bases, and 13 bases separated the two germline ends. This CDR3 is CASSQGGREQYF. The CDR3 coding sequence is TGCGCCAGCAGTCAGGGGGGTCGGGAGCAGTACTTC.

This clone has a handful of counts. This rearrangement joins TRBV2 to TRBJ2-4, with 8 bases identical to TRBD1. CDR3 length: 14 residues. Germline V gives CDR1 SNHLY, CDR2 FYNNEI. The V gene end was trimmed by 6 bases and the J gene end by 3 bases; junction bases not matched to a gene: 4. CDR3 sequence (DNA): TGTGCCAGCAGCTGGACAGGGAACAAAAACATTCAGTACTTC. Its protein is CASSWTGNKNIQYF.

This clone was recorded once. V usage is TRBV27 and J usage is TRBJ1-4, with 10 bases fitting TRBD1. V shed 4 bases, J shed 8 bases, and the junction held 4 bases outside the gene matches. This CDR3 has 14 residues. Germline CDR1 and CDR2: MNHEY and SMNVEV (reference sequence). The CDR3 DNA reads TGTGCCAGCAGTTCCGACAGGGGGCCAGAAAAACTGTTTTTT. This codes for CASSSDRGPEKLFF.

V is TRBV6-6 and J is TRBJ2-2; D may be TRBD1 (5 bases). The CDR3 loop spans 13 amino acids. V was pared by 7 bases and J by 6 bases, with 12 bases between. Germline assignment: CDR1 MNHNY and CDR2 SVGAGI (reference sequence). CDR3 sequence (DNA): TGTGCCAGCAAACTCAGGGTGGCCGGGGAGCTGTTTTTT. This codes for CASKLRVAGELFF.

The gene calls are TRBV9 and TRBJ2-5, with a possible D match to TRBD1 (7 bases). This CDR3 has 16 amino acids. Germline values: CDR1 SGDLS, CDR2 YYNGEE. With 3 bases removed from V and 2 bases from J, the gap between germline ends came to 17 bases. The chain's CDR3 is CASSGGRQGLQETQYF. The CDR3 region has the DNA TGTGCCAGCAGCGGGGGACGACAGGGACTTCAAGAGACCCAGTACTTC. Together with reference TRBV9 and TRBJ2-5, the CDR3 gives the full variable domain: DSGVTQTPKHLITATGQRVTLRCSPRSGDLSVYWYQQSLDQGLQFLIQYYNGEERAKGNILERFSAQQFPDLHSELNLSSLELGDSALYFCASSGGRQGLQETQYFGPGTRLLVL.

J is TRBJ1-4 and V is TRBV30, with a possible D match to TRBD1 (6 bases). The CDR3 spans 14 residues. Germline lookup yields CDR1 GTSNPN and CDR2 SVGIG (reference sequence). V lost 1 base, J lost 7 bases, and 13 bases lay in between. CDR3 DNA sequence: TGTGCCTGGAGTGGCGGGGGCGCCGGTGAAAAACTGTTTTTT. Protein product: CAWSGGGAGEKLFF.

V and J are TRBV19 and TRBJ2-2, with TRBD2 identical over 7 bases. The CDR3 runs to 14 residues. Germline V gene data show CDR1 as LNHDA and CDR2 as SQIVND (reference sequence). V trimming: 7 bases; J trimming: 7 bases; junction bases outside the gene matches: 9. DNA for the CDR3: TGTGCCAGTACCAGTATCAGGGAGGGCGGGGAGCTGTTTTTT. This sequence encodes CASTSIREGGELFF.

This rearrangement joins TRBV4-1 to TRBJ1-1; the D is unclear. CDR3 size: 14 residues. The germline V gene has CDR1 MGHRA and CDR2 YSYEKL. V dropped 2 bases and J dropped 1 base, with 8 bases sitting between them. CDR3 sequence reads: CASSQRQANTEAFF. The CDR3 DNA follows: TGCGCCAGCAGCCAACGGCAGGCGAACACTGAAGCTTTCTTT.

The chain has TRBV2 and TRBJ1-6; D might be TRBD1 (6 bases). Germline V gene sequence: CDR1 SNHLY, CDR2 FYNNEI. The CDR3 has 15 amino acids. Trimming took off 6 bases at V and 6 bases at J, with 15 bases between the two ends. The CDR3 DNA follows: TGTGCCAGCAGGGATGGTAGGGGGGGTAATTCACCCCTCCACTTT. The encoded protein is CASRDGRGGNSPLHF.